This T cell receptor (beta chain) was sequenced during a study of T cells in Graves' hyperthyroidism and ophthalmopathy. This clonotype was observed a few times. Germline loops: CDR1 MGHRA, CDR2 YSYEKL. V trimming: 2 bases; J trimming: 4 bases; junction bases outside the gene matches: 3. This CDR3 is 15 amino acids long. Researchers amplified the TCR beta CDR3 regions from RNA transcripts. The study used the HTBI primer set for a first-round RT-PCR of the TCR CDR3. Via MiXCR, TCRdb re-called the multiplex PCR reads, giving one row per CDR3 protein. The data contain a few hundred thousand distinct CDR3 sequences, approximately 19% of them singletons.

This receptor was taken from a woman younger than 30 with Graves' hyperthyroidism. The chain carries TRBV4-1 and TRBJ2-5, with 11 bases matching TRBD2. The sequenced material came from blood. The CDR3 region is CASSQQTSGGETQYF. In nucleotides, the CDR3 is TGCGCCAGCAGCCAACAAACTAGCGGGGGAGAGACCCAGTACTTC.